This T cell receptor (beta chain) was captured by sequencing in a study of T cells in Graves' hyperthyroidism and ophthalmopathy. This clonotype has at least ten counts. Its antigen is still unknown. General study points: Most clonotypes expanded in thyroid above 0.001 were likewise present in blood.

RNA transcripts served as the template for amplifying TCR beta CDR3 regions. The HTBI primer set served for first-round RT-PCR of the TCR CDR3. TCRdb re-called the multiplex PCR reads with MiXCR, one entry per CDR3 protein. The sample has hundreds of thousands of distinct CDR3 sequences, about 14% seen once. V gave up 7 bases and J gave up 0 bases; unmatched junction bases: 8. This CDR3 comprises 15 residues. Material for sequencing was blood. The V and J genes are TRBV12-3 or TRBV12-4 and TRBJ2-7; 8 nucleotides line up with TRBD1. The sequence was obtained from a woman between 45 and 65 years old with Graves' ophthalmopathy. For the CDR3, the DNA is TGTGCCAGCAAACTTACAGGGGGTGGCTCCTACGAGCAGTACTTC. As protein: CASKLTGGGSYEQYF.